These T cell receptor beta chains were read from a single sample in a study of Ad26.COV2.S vaccination and SARS-CoV-2 variants. Some clones are missing from TCRdb's copy, which holds only in-frame ones; the method was immunoSEQ multiplex PCR. The sample lists more than 300,000 clones, roughly 84% seen once, with around 1.9% in the top ten. The source was peripheral blood, collected in a trial of Ad26.COV2.S vaccine versus placebo. These receptors all stem from a person between 18 and 65 years old who received the Ad26.COV2.S COVID-19 vaccine or a placebo. The CDR3 runs from the conserved cysteine through the conserved F or W. Fields, in order: D gene, J gene, CDR3 length, V gene, clone size, CDR3 DNA, CDR3 protein. A D gene is named only where the DNA matches it firmly. Rows give clone size only sometimes, using once, few, many, or a class for an expanded clone.

TRBD2 TRBJ2-2 16 TRBV11-3 NA TGTGCCAGCAGCTTAGCGGGGGGGCCATTCACCGGGGAGCTGTTTTTT CASSLAGGPFTGELFF
NA TRBJ1-5 13 TRBV3-1/TRBV3-2 NA TGTGCCAGCAGCCAAGTCGGCGATCAGCCCCAGCATTTT CASSQVGDQPQHF
NA TRBJ1-2 9 TRBV20-1 NA TGCAGTGCGGGGATTGGCTACACCTTC CSAGIGYTF
TRBD1 TRBJ1-2 14 TRBV7-2 NA TGTGCCAGCAGCTTACCGACAGGGGAGTATGGCTACACCTTC CASSLPTGEYGYTF
NA TRBJ1-2 15 TRBV7-2 few TGTGCCAGCAGCTTCTTAGCAGGACTTAACTATGGCTACACCTTC CASSFLAGLNYGYTF
NA TRBJ1-2 15 TRBV10-3 few TGTGCCATCAGTGATGGTTCTTCCTCAGGCTATGGCTACACCTTC CAISDGSSSGYGYTF
NA TRBJ2-5 15 TRBV4-3 NA TGCGCCAGCAGCCAAGATTCCCCTCCCCGGGGGACCCAGTACTTC CASSQDSPPRGTQYF
NA TRBJ1-5 15 TRBV2 few TGTGCCAGCAGTGTTCAGGGGCTAAGAAATCAGCCCCAGCATTTT CASSVQGLRNQPQHF
TRBD1 TRBJ1-1 16 TRBV5-1 NA TGCGCCAGCAGCGATAATGTGGGACAGGCTTACACTGAAGCTTTCTTT CASSDNVGQAYTEAFF
NA TRBJ1-1 14 TRBV7-2 few TGTGCCAGCAGCTTAGTGGTGACGGGTCTTGAAGCTTTCTTT CASSLVVTGLEAFF
NA TRBJ2-3 14 TRBV18 NA TGTGCCAGCTCACCCCGCCAGGGAGTGGATACGCAGTATTTT CASSPRQGVDTQYF
TRBD1 TRBJ2-1 15 TRBV3-1/TRBV3-2 NA TGTGCCAGCAGCCCGGACAGGGGGTCCCTGGGTGAGCAGTTCTTC CASSPDRGSLGEQFF
NA TRBJ2-7 11 TRBV6-5 NA TGTGCCAGCATCCAGCATTACGAGCAGTACTTC CASIQHYEQYF
NA TRBJ2-5 12 TRBV7-9 NA TGTGCCAGCAGCTCCGCGGGGGCGCCCGGAGACTTC CASSSAGAPGDF
NA TRBJ2-3 15 TRBV20-1 NA TGCAGTGCTAGTTTTAGTGTAGGGATCACAGATACGCAGTATTTT CSASFSVGITDTQYF
NA TRBJ1-6 16 TRBV10-2 once TGCGCCAGCAGTGATAACAGGAGCTCCTATAATTCACCCCTCCACTTT CASSDNRSSYNSPLHF
NA TRBJ1-4 14 TRBV5-1 NA TGCGCCAGCAGCGCGGGTGGAGGTGGTGAAAAACTGTTTTTT CASSAGGGGEKLFF
NA TRBJ2-7 13 TRBV19 NA TGTGCCACCTCCTACAGGGTCACCTACGAGCAGTACTTC CATSYRVTYEQYF
NA TRBJ2-7 17 TRBV6-2/TRBV6-3 NA TGTGCCAGCAGTTACGACCCCGGAGGGCCCCCCTTGGGTGAGCAGTACTTC CASSYDPGGPPLGEQYF
NA TRBJ1-5 15 TRBV19 NA TGTGCCAGTAGAACGCGGGGGAGTGGCAATCAGCCCCAGCATTTT CASRTRGSGNQPQHF
TRBD1 TRBJ1-3 13 TRBV6-5 NA TGTGCCAGCAGGACAGGGACGGGAAACACCATATATTTT CASRTGTGNTIYF
NA TRBJ1-1 12 TRBV6-5 NA TGTGCCAGCCGAACACAAACGAACGAAGCTTTCTTT CASRTQTNEAFF
TRBD2 TRBJ2-5 15 TRBV6-2/TRBV6-3 NA TGTGCCAGCAGCACCCCTAGCGGGGCTCAAGAGACCCAGTACTTC CASSTPSGAQETQYF
NA TRBJ2-7 12 TRBV27 NA TGTGCCAGCAGTTTCTCAGGGATTAAGCAGTACTTC CASSFSGIKQYF
NA TRBJ2-7 13 TRBV20-1 NA TGCAGTGCTAGTACAGGGCTCTCCTACGAGCAGTACTTC CSASTGLSYEQYF
TRBD1 TRBJ2-7 16 TRBV5-5 NA TGTGCCAGCAGCTGGAGACAGGGTTTAACGTCCTACGAGCAGTACTTC CASSWRQGLTSYEQYF
TRBD2 TRBJ2-7 16 TRBV5-1 NA TGCGCCAGCAGCTTGGAACGACTAGCAGCTGCCTACGAGCAGTACTTC CASSLERLAAAYEQYF
TRBD1 TRBJ2-2 15 TRBV4-2 NA TGTGCCAGCAGCCAGGACAGGGGAGACACCGGGGAGCTGTTTTTT CASSQDRGDTGELFF
TRBD2 TRBJ2-1 15 TRBV5-1 once TGCGCCAGCAGCCCGGCGACTAGCGGTGCGAATGAGCAGTTCTTC CASSPATSGANEQFF
TRBD2 TRBJ2-2 15 TRBV5-4 NA TGTGCCAGCAGCTTGAGCGGGGGGCATGACGGGGAGCTGTTTTTT CASSLSGGHDGELFF
NA TRBJ2-7 14 TRBV19 NA TGTGCCAGTAGTATAGATGAGTACAGCTACGAGCAGTACTTC CASSIDEYSYEQYF
TRBD1 TRBJ1-1 14 TRBV10-3 NA TGTGCCATCAGGACAGGGACTTCGAACACTGAAGCTTTCTTT CAIRTGTSNTEAFF
NA TRBJ1-2 13 TRBV12-3/TRBV12-4 NA TGTGCCAGCAGTCTACAGGGAGCGGATGGCTACACCTTC CASSLQGADGYTF
NA TRBJ1-2 14 TRBV7-8 NA TGTGCCAGCAGCTTAGGTGCGAGGAACTATGGCTACACCTTC CASSLGARNYGYTF
NA TRBJ1-1 16 TRBV12-5 NA TGTGCTAGTGGTTTGGGTTTCCGTGGGGAACTCAAAGAAGCTTTCTTT CASGLGFRGELKEAFF
TRBD1 TRBJ2-1 15 TRBV7-3 NA TGTGCCAGCAGCCGAGGGACAGGGGCCTACAATGAGCAGTTCTTC CASSRGTGAYNEQFF
NA TRBJ2-2 16 TRBV4-3 few TGCGCCAGCAGCCAAGTGCCCAGCGGGAACACCGGGGAGCTGTTTTTT CASSQVPSGNTGELFF
NA TRBJ1-1 17 TRBV19 NA TGTGCCAGTACCGTCTCCGGACAGAAACTCATGAACACTGAAGCTTTCTTT CASTVSGQKLMNTEAFF
NA TRBJ1-1 13 TRBV27 once TGTGCCAGCTCGTGGGATTGGAACACTGAAGCTTTCTTT CASSWDWNTEAFF
TRBD1 TRBJ2-7 15 TRBV18 NA TGTGCCAGCTCACCCTCCCCAGGGACAGGGGGCGAGCAGTACTTC CASSPSPGTGGEQYF
NA TRBJ2-3 14 TRBV5-1 once TGCGCCAGCAGCTTGGATTGGGGGATAGATACGCAGTATTTT CASSLDWGIDTQYF
NA TRBJ1-4 19 TRBV11-2 NA TGTGCCAGCAGCTCCCGGGCCTCACTCGGGCCCGCAACTAATGAAAAACTGTTTTTT CASSSRASLGPATNEKLFF
TRBD1 TRBJ1-5 15 TRBV19 NA TGTGCCAGTAGTACTCCGGGACAGTCCTATCAGCCCCAGCATTTT CASSTPGQSYQPQHF
TRBD1 TRBJ2-2 14 TRBV7-9 many TGTGCCAGCAGCCTGGGACAGGGGTCCGGGGAGCTGTTTTTT CASSLGQGSGELFF
NA TRBJ1-3 15 TRBV30 once TGTGCCTGGAGTGTTTGGGGGGCTTCTGGAAACACCATATATTTT CAWSVWGASGNTIYF
NA TRBJ1-1 13 TRBV3-1/TRBV3-2 NA TGTGCCAGCAGCCAAGATGTGTCGGCTGAAGCTTTCTTT CASSQDVSAEAFF
NA TRBJ1-2 14 TRBV19 NA TGTGCCAGTAGTATAGCAGCATGGGGAGGTGGCTACACCTTC CASSIAAWGGGYTF
NA TRBJ2-4 18 TRBV4-3 NA TGCGCCAGCAGCCACGCGTTAGCGCTCTCTACGCCCAAAAACATTCAGTACTTC CASSHALALSTPKNIQYF
NA TRBJ2-3 15 TRBV4-3 NA TGCGCCAGCAGCCAAGGCCTAGTCCGTACAGATACGCAGTATTTT CASSQGLVRTDTQYF
NA TRBJ2-3 16 TRBV5-1 NA TGCGCCAGCAGCTTGGGACAGACCACTAGCACAGATACGCAGTATTTT CASSLGQTTSTDTQYF
TRBD1 TRBJ1-6 15 TRBV4-1 few TGCGCCAGCAGCCAAGAGGACAGGGGAGGGTCACCCCTCCACTTT CASSQEDRGGSPLHF
NA TRBJ1-4 15 TRBV21-1 NA TGTGCCAGCAGCAAAGCAGGGGCAACTAATGAAAAACTGTTTTTT CASSKAGATNEKLFF
NA TRBJ1-6 17 TRBV7-2 NA TGTGCCAGCAGCTACAAAAACAGGGCCCTTTATAATTCACCCCTCCACTTT CASSYKNRALYNSPLHF
NA TRBJ1-4 16 TRBV5-6 NA TGTGCCAGCAGCTTGGGTACAGACCCACTAGGGGAAAAACTGTTTTTT CASSLGTDPLGEKLFF
NA TRBJ1-1 15 TRBV18 NA TGTGCCAGCTCACCATGGGCGGGGTCAAACACTGAAGCTTTCTTT CASSPWAGSNTEAFF
NA TRBJ1-1 13 TRBV5-6 NA TGTGCCAGCAGCTTGGGGGCAGGGTCTGAAGCTTTCTTT CASSLGAGSEAFF
NA TRBJ1-1 15 TRBV2 once TGTGCCAGCAGTGGGAGGGGTAGGGCGAACACTGAAGCTTTCTTT CASSGRGRANTEAFF
TRBD2 TRBJ2-3 14 TRBV4-1 NA TGCGCCAGCAGCCAACCGGGACTAGCAGATACGCAGTATTTT CASSQPGLADTQYF
NA TRBJ1-2 15 TRBV5-6 NA TGTGCCAGCAGCTCCAGAGCGGGGGGGGCCGGTGGCTACACCTTC CASSSRAGGAGGYTF
TRBD1 TRBJ2-2 14 TRBV3-1/TRBV3-2 NA TGTGCCAGCAGCCATACAGGGGCCACCGGGGAGCTGTTTTTT CASSHTGATGELFF